This entry is about one T cell receptor (beta chain). One end of the junction fails to match germline, which may point to a read error. This sample is drawn from a study of blood T cells in healthy people across ages. Primers used in a second PCR of roughly 7 to 11 cycles were a sample-barcoded 5' primer and a J-beta primer mix. A tag from a template-switch adaptor with 12 random nucleotides marked each cDNA molecule. TCRdb itself ran the 5' RACE reads through MiXCR, one entry per CDR3 protein. This table holds 1.5 million to 2 million distinct CDR3 sequences, around 42% found once. CDR1 and CDR2 (germline): SGHDN, FVKESK. The CDR3 is 14 amino acids.

The receptor was derived from a human donor in good health. The specimen was blood. The V call is TRBV14, the J call TRBJ1-2, with TRBD1 matching 9 bases. The CDR3 DNA follows: TGTGCCAGTAGCCACGGCGGACAGGGGTGGGGCTACACCTTC. Protein sequence: CASSHGGQGWGYTF.